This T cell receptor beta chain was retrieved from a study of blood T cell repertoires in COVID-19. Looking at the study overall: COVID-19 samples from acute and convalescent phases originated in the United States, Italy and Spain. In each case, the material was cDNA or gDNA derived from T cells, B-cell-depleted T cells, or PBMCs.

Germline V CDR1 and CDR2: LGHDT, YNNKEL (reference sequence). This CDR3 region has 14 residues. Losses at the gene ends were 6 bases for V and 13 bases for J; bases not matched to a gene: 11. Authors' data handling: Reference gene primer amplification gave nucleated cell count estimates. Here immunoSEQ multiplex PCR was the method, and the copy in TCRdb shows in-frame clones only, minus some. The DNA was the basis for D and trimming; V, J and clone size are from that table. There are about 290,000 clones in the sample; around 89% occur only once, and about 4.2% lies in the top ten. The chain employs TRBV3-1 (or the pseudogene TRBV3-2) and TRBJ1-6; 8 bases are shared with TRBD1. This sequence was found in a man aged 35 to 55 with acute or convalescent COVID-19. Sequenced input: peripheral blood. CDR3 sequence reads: CASSTDRGYSPLHF. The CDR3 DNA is TGTGCCAGCAGTACCGACAGGGGTTATAGCCCCCTCCACTTT.